Presented here are 11 T cell receptor beta chains from one specimen sequenced in a study of shared clonotypes between healthy human individuals. The naive CD8 population came from CD45RO-negative cells selected for CCR7, without terminally differentiated effector memory CD45RA+ cells. Measured with immunoSEQ multiplex PCR; TCRdb has only the in-frame clones, and not every one. The sample yields around 2,100,000 clones, over 85% seen once. What was sequenced was naive CD8+ T cells sorted from blood. These TCRs come from a man aged 18 to 29 in good health.

V gene TRBV6-1 combines with J gene TRBJ2-7; perhaps TRBD1 as D (5 bases). V was pared by 5 bases and J by 2 bases, with 16 bases between. This CDR3 is 15 amino acids long. Germline assignment: CDR1 MNHNS and CDR2 SASEGT. The CDR3 loop is CASSSEGVGAYEQYF. CDR3 nucleotides: TGTGCCAGCAGTTCCGAAGGGGTAGGGGCCTACGAGCAGTACTTC.

J is TRBJ2-7 and V is TRBV29-1, with D unclear. Trimming stripped 1 base from V and 0 bases from J, with 7 bases between. This CDR3 region has 13 residues. The germline V gene has CDR1 SQVTM and CDR2 ANQGSEA. CDR3 protein: CSVEALNSYEQYF. The CDR3 bases are TGCAGCGTTGAAGCCCTAAACTCCTACGAGCAGTACTTC.

V and J are TRBV10-3 and TRBJ2-7; 8 nucleotides match TRBD2. CDR1 ENHRY and CDR2 SYGVKD come from the germline V gene. The ends lost 0 bases at V and 7 bases at J; junction bases unmatched: 5. The CDR3 is made up of 14 amino acids. The CDR3 DNA follows: TGTGCCATCAGTGAGTCTAGCGGGGCGAGGGAGCAGTACTTC. Translated: CAISESSGAREQYF.

The V and J genes are TRBV19 and TRBJ2-7; D might be TRBD1 (6 bases). This CDR3 region has 13 residues. Germline CDR1 is LNHDA and CDR2 is SQIVND (reference sequence). V lost 4 bases and J 4 bases, leaving 11 bases between the germline ends. In nucleotides, the CDR3 is TGTGCCAGTAGTAACTGGGGGCAGTACGAGCAGTACTTC. Protein: CASSNWGQYEQYF.

This chain joins TRBV4-1 and TRBJ2-2, with D perhaps TRBD1 or TRBD2 (5 bases each). This CDR3 comprises 16 residues. Germline values: CDR1 MGHRA, CDR2 YSYEKL. V dropped 0 bases and J dropped 9 bases, with 17 bases sitting between them. CDR3 amino acids: CASSQDIVGTFWELFF. DNA for the CDR3: TGCGCCAGCAGCCAAGACATTGTCGGGACCTTCTGGGAGCTGTTTTTT.

Concerning this clone itself: Additional DNA sequences in this sample encode the identical CDR3. V gene TRBV6-6 combines with J gene TRBJ2-5; tentative D call: TRBD1 (5 bases). The CDR3 consists of 12 residues. V lost 5 bases and J 4 bases, leaving 8 bases between the germline ends. Germline CDR1 and CDR2: MNHNY and SVGAGI (reference sequence). CDR3 sequence reads: CASSPDRETQYF. CDR3 nucleotides: TGTGCCAGCAGTCCCGACAGAGAGACCCAGTACTTC.

The chain has TRBV9 and TRBJ2-1, with 10 nucleotides matching TRBD2. J lost 1 base, V lost 4 bases, and 14 bases had no gene match. This CDR3 is built from 19 residues. Germline V CDR1 and CDR2: SGDLS, YYNGEE. CDR3 nucleotides: TGTGCCAGCAGCCCTTACTGGCTAGCGGGGGCCTCTTCCTACAATGAGCAGTTCTTC. Amino acids: CASSPYWLAGASSYNEQFF.

The chain has TRBV2 and TRBJ2-7; 7 bases are shared with TRBD1. V was clipped by 4 bases and J by 2 bases; unmatched bases: 5. CDR1 and CDR2 (germline): SNHLY, FYNNEI. The CDR3 loop spans 14 amino acids. The CDR3 nucleotides are TGTGCCAGCAGTGGGACAGGTAGCCCCTACGAGCAGTACTTC. This gives the protein CASSGTGSPYEQYF.

V and J are TRBV6-1 and TRBJ2-7; 11 positions agree with TRBD1. CDR3 length: 16 residues. Losses at the gene ends were 3 bases for V and 3 bases for J; bases not matched to a gene: 7. CDR1 is MNHNS and CDR2 is SASEGT in the germline V gene. CDR3 sequence (DNA): TGTGCCAGCAGTGACCCGGGACAGGGGGTTAACTACGAGCAGTACTTC. Its protein product is CASSDPGQGVNYEQYF.

As regards this clone: Other nucleotide sequences in the sample specify the same CDR3. The chain is built from TRBV11-1 and TRBJ1-1, with a possible D match to TRBD1 (6 bases). V was pared by 1 base and J by 5 bases, with 11 bases between. Germline values: CDR1 SGHAT, CDR2 FQDESV (reference sequence). CDR3 length equals 14 residues. CDR3 in amino acids: CASSLGGQGTEAFF. CDR3 in DNA: TGTGCCAGCAGCTTAGGTGGGCAGGGGACTGAAGCTTTCTTT.

The rearrangement links TRBV30 to TRBJ1-1; D may be TRBD1 (6 bases). The V and J ends lost 7 bases and 1 base respectively, with 16 bases between them. This CDR3 region has 14 residues. Germline V CDR1 and CDR2: GTSNPN, SVGIG (reference sequence). The CDR3: CALLRDTENTEAFF. The CDR3 DNA reads as TGTGCCTTGCTCCGGGACACAGAGAACACTGAAGCTTTCTTT.